This T cell receptor (beta chain) stems from a study of blood T cell repertoires in COVID-19. Turning to the study itself: COVID-19 samples, acute and convalescent, were from the United States, Italy and Spain. The analysed material was cDNA or gDNA that came from T cells, B-cell-depleted T cells, or PBMCs.

Per the study methods: Amplified reference gene primers provided the basis for estimating nucleated cell counts. The data were produced by immunoSEQ multiplex PCR, yet TCRdb's version contains in-frame clones alone and is incomplete. V, J and clone size were drawn from that table, and D and trimming were deduced from the DNA. Here the sample spans just over 50,000 clones, approximately 84% being singletons. The CDR3 is 15 amino acids. Trimming removed 3 bases at V and 7 bases at J, with 17 bases between. Germline V gives CDR1 SGHTS, CDR2 YDEGEE. The material sequenced was peripheral blood. The source is a man between 65 and 80 years old with acute or convalescent COVID-19. This rearrangement joins TRBV5-8 to TRBJ1-5; D is uncertain. As DNA, the CDR3 is TGTGCCAGCAGCTCGGCGGCAATGGCGCGGCAGCCCCAGCATTTT. It codes for CASSSAAMARQPQHF.